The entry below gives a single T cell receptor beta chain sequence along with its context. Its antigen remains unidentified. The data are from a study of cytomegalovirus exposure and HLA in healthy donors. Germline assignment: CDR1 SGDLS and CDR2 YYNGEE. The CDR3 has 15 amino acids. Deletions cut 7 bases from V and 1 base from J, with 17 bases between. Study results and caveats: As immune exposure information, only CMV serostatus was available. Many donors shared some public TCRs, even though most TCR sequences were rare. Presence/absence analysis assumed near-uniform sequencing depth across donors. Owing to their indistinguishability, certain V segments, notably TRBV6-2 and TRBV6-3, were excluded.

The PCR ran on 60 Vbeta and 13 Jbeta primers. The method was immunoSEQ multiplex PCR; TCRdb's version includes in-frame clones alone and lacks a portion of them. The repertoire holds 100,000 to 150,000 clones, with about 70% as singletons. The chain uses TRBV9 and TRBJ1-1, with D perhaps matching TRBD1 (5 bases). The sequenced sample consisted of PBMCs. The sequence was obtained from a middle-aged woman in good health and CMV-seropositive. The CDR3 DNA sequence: TGTGCCAGCTCCCGGCGGGGGAACCAGAACACTGAAGCTTTCTTT. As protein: CASSRRGNQNTEAFF.